What follows describes a single T cell receptor beta chain. This sample was included in a study of OX40 agonist ivuxolimab in advanced cancers. Study background: Patients were given ivuxolimab, an antibody that agonizes OX40 (CD134). Patients got intravenous ivuxolimab at 0.01 to 10 mg/kg every 2 weeks. The dose-escalation cohort was about 87% male, with a mean age of 60 years, ranging roughly 23 to 85. Of the patients, three showed partial responses, one with hepatocellular carcinoma and two with cutaneous melanoma.

Germline CDR1 KGHSH, CDR2 LQKENI. V was cut by 3 bases and J by 6 bases, with 18 bases left in between. The length of the CDR3 is 15 residues. This table comes from immunoSEQ multiplex PCR, and its TCRdb copy is limited to in-frame clones, with some not included. Seen here are 55,000 to 70,000 clones, over 80% observed once, and the top ten hold less than 3.5%. The gene calls are TRBV18 and TRBJ2-7; D assignment may be TRBD1 or TRBD2 (5 bases each). This material consisted of CD4+ or CD8+ T cells sorted from blood, taken in a trial of the OX40 agonist ivuxolimab. This sequence was found in an adult with an advanced solid tumor such as melanoma, head and neck, liver or kidney cancer. The CDR3 here is CASSPVGYEGSEQYF. The CDR3 nucleotides are TGTGCCAGCTCACCCGTGGGGTACGAGGGGTCCGAGCAGTACTTC.